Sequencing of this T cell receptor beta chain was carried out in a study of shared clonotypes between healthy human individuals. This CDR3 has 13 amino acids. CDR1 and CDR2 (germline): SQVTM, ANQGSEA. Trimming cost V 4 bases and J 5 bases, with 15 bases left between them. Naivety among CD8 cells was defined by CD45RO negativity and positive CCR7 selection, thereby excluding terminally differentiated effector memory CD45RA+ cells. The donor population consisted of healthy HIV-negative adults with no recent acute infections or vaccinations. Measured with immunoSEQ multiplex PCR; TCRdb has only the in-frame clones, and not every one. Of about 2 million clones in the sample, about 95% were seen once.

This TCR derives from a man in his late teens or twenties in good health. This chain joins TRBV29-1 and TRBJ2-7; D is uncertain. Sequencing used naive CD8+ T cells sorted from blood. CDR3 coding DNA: TGCAGCGTTGCGTCCGGGCCCAGTAACGAGCAGTACTTC. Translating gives CSVASGPSNEQYF.